These 25 T cell receptor beta chains were all obtained from the same sample, sequenced in a study of T cells in Graves' hyperthyroidism and ophthalmopathy. What was amplified from RNA transcripts were TCR beta CDR3 regions. TCR CDR3 underwent first-round RT-PCR with the HTBI primer set. Each CDR3 protein gets one entry after TCRdb re-called the multiplex PCR reads with MiXCR. Of hundreds of thousands of distinct CDR3 sequences detected, about 14% appear once; the ten largest clones hold roughly a tenth. Sequencing was performed on blood. The receptors derive from a woman between 18 and 30 years old with Graves' hyperthyroidism.

With regard to this clonotype: A much bigger clone sits one base away, suggesting this may be a read error. This chain connects TRBV7-9 to TRBJ2-1; D possibly uses TRBD1 or TRBD2 (6 bases each). CDR1 is SEHNR and CDR2 is FQNEAQ in the germline V gene (reference sequence). The CDR3 loop spans 21 amino acids. The CDR3 sequence: CASSLVEIGTGAGTHYNGQFF. The DNA of the CDR3 is TGTGCCAGCAGCTTAGTCGAAATAGGAACGGGGGCAGGTACGCACTACAATGGGCAGTTCTTC.

The sample holds a few counts of this clonotype. The chain uses TRBV28 and TRBJ2-7, with D perhaps TRBD1 or TRBD2 (6 bases each). CDR3 length equals 17 residues. Germline V CDR1 and CDR2: MDHEN, SYDVKM. V was cut by 6 bases and J by 2 bases, with 23 bases left in between. In DNA, the CDR3 is TGTGCCAGCAGCCCTCTCACCTTTGGGGGGCGCCCCTACGAGCAGTACTTC. Protein product: CASSPLTFGGRPYEQYF.

This clonotype was detected only once. One base away lies a much larger clone, so this may be a sequencing read error. The V call is TRBV5-1, the J call TRBJ2-1, with D perhaps TRBD1 or TRBD2 (5 bases each). With the DNA end fitting TRBJ2-7 better, the J assignment may be wrong. This CDR3 has 15 residues. Germline CDR1 and CDR2: SGHRS and YFSETQ. The CDR3 coding sequence is TGCGCCAGCAGCGGGTCCGGGACGGGCTACAATGAGCAGTACTTC. Translated, it gives CASSGSGTGYNEQYF.

This clonotype was observed at least ten times. This chain links TRBV11-2 with TRBJ2-1, with 7 bases that match TRBD1. This CDR3 is 19 amino acids long. Per the germline V gene, CDR1 is SGHAT and CDR2 is FQNNGV. The junction had 16 bases not matched to a gene; V was cut back by 2 bases and J by 3 bases. In DNA form, the CDR3 reads TGTGCCAGCAGCTTAACACGAAAACGCACTGGGACAGACTACAATGAGCAGTTCTTC. Protein: CASSLTRKRTGTDYNEQFF.

CDR3 region: CASSVTRGSEQFF. CDR3 in DNA: TGTGCCAGCAGCGTTACCCGGGGGTCCGAGCAGTTCTTC. The rearrangement uses TRBV7-2 and TRBJ2-1; TRBD2 might be the D (6 bases). This CDR3 contains 13 residues. Germline V CDR1 and CDR2: SGHTA, FQGNSA. V dropped 5 bases and J dropped 10 bases, with 15 bases sitting between them. Drawing the rest from reference TRBV7-2 and TRBJ2-1, the complete variable domain is GAGVSQSPSNKVTEKGKDVELRCDPISGHTALYWYRQSLGQGLEFLIYFQGNSAPDKSGLPSDRFSAERTGGSVSTLTIQRTQQEDSAVYLCASSVTRGSEQFFGPGTRLTVL.

The rearrangement links TRBV9 to TRBJ2-1; D possibly corresponds to TRBD1 (6 bases). The CDR3 is 17 amino acids. V lost 2 bases and J lost 0, with 15 bases in between. CDR1 is SGDLS and CDR2 is YYNGEE in the germline V gene. CDR3 in amino acids: CASSVGGSPNSYNEQFF. The CDR3 DNA follows: TGTGCCAGCAGCGTTGGGGGCTCCCCTAACTCCTACAATGAGCAGTTCTTC.

The sample holds many counts of this clonotype. CDR3 loop: CATSRAAGAYTDTQYF. DNA of the CDR3: TGTGCCACCAGCAGAGCTGCAGGGGCCTACACAGATACGCAGTATTTT. This chain links TRBV15 with TRBJ2-3; tentative D call: TRBD1 (6 bases). The V end lost 1 base, the J end lost 2 bases, and 13 bases lay between the germline ends. CDR3 length equals 16 residues. Germline values: CDR1 LNHNV, CDR2 YYDKDF (reference sequence).

The chain has TRBV11-2 and TRBJ1-4, with 9 bases that match TRBD1. Germline V gives CDR1 SGHAT, CDR2 FQNNGV. CDR3 length: 16 residues. V was clipped by 5 bases and J by 7 bases; unmatched bases: 11. Here the CDR3 reads CASSRTGAAGAEKLFF. CDR3 nucleotide sequence: TGTGCCAGCAGCAGGACAGGGGCCGCCGGGGCTGAAAAACTGTTTTTT.

This chain connects TRBV20-1 to TRBJ2-5; possibly TRBD2 for D (6 bases). Germline V gene data show CDR1 as DFQATT and CDR2 as SNEGSKA (reference sequence). The CDR3 has 13 amino acids. Trimming pared 7 bases from V and 4 bases from J, leaving 16 bases between. CDR3 residues: CSGVKGSGETQYF. The CDR3 bases are TGCAGTGGGGTAAAGGGTAGCGGAGAGACCCAGTACTTC.

This clonotype was seen many times. The chain links TRBV29-1 to TRBJ2-1; TRBD2 aligns across 8 bases. Per the germline V gene, CDR1 is SQVTM and CDR2 is ANQGSEA. The CDR3 length is 15 residues. V was clipped by 1 base and J by 8 bases; unmatched bases: 10. CDR3 nucleotides: TGCAGCGTTGAAGGGCAGCGGGAGACGGTTCATGAGCAGTTCTTC. Translation gives CSVEGQRETVHEQFF.

The rearrangement uses TRBV6-1 and TRBJ2-3; weak D call: TRBD1 (5 bases). Germline-derived CDR1 and CDR2 are MNHNS and SASEGT. The CDR3 is 15 amino acids. V dropped 7 bases and J dropped 4 bases, with 18 bases sitting between them. CDR3 in amino acids: CASKSTELVADTQYF. CDR3 coding DNA: TGTGCCAGCAAGTCGACAGAGTTGGTAGCAGATACGCAGTATTTT.

The rearrangement links TRBV20-1 to TRBJ2-1; 9 bases agree with TRBD2. Trimming removed 5 bases from V and 1 base from J; junction bases left unmatched: 9. This CDR3 has 16 residues. The germline V gene has CDR1 DFQATT and CDR2 SNEGSKA (reference sequence). CDR3 sequence: CSALRLSGRSYNEQFF. The DNA of the CDR3 is TGCAGTGCTCTAAGACTCAGCGGGAGGTCCTACAATGAGCAGTTCTTC.

This clonotype has at least ten counts. The CDR3 nucleotides are TGTGCCAGCAGCCAGTACGGGGGCGCGCCCCAGCATTTT. Translated: CASSQYGGAPQHF. This chain uses TRBV5-6 with TRBJ1-5; a possible D gene is TRBD1 (6 bases). Germline CDR1 is SGHDT and CDR2 is YYEEEE. The CDR3 loop spans 13 amino acids. V lost 4 bases and J 9 bases, leaving 14 bases between the germline ends. The full variable domain, completed using reference TRBV5-6 and TRBJ1-5, is DAGVTQSPTHLIKTRGQQVTLRCSPKSGHDTVSWYQQALGQGPQFIFQYYEEEERQRGNFPDRFSGHQFPNYSSELNVNALLLGDSALYLCASSQYGGAPQHFGDGTRLSIL.

This chain uses TRBV6-1 with TRBJ2-7; 7 bases are a match to TRBD1. The J segment lost 4 bases and the V segment lost 0 bases, leaving 6 bases of the junction unmatched. The CDR3 totals 15 residues. In germline, CDR1 is MNHNS, CDR2 SASEGT. The CDR3 region is CASSEARQGEYEQYF. CDR3 nucleotides: TGTGCCAGCAGTGAAGCAAGGCAGGGGGAATACGAGCAGTACTTC.

This sequence joins TRBV7-2 and TRBJ1-4, with D hard to call. Germline lookup yields CDR1 SGHTA and CDR2 FQGNSA. CDR3 size: 13 residues. V was cut by 5 bases and J by 7 bases, with 11 bases left in between. The DNA of the CDR3 is TGTGCCAGCAGCACCGCCTGGCGTGAAAAACTGTTTTTT. It translates to CASSTAWREKLFF. The full variable domain, in which reference TRBV7-2 and TRBJ1-4 provide the parts outside the CDR3, is GAGVSQSPSNKVTEKGKDVELRCDPISGHTALYWYRQSLGQGLEFLIYFQGNSAPDKSGLPSDRFSAERTGGSVSTLTIQRTQQEDSAVYLCASSTAWREKLFFGSGTQLSVL.

This clonotype has only a few counts. The chain recombines TRBV9 with TRBJ2-2, with D possibly being TRBD1 (5 bases). The J call may be incorrect, as the DNA end agrees better with TRBJ1-1. This CDR3 is built from 13 residues. The germline V gene has CDR1 SGDLS and CDR2 YYNGEE. DNA for the CDR3: TGTGCCAGCAGCGTAGGGAGTGCTGGGGGAGCTTTCTTT. Protein: CASSVGSAGGAFF.

This clonotype was observed many times. This chain uses TRBV27 with TRBJ1-1; perhaps TRBD1 as D (6 bases). Looked up from germline, CDR1 is MNHEY and CDR2 is SMNVEV (reference sequence). The ends were cut back, 1 base at V and 4 bases at J, with 13 bases in the middle. This CDR3 is 15 amino acids long. CDR3 in amino acids: CASSLLGGGATEAFF. The DNA for the CDR3 is TGTGCCAGCAGTTTATTGGGTGGGGGGGCCACTGAAGCTTTCTTT.

This clonotype was seen repeatedly, ten times or more. The chain employs TRBV30 and TRBJ1-2; D remains unclear. CDR1 is GTSNPN and CDR2 is SVGIG in the germline V gene (reference sequence). This CDR3 spans 12 amino acids. V shed 8 bases and J shed 7 bases, with 17 bases lying between them. The CDR3 bases are TGTGCCCGGTTGGGAGAGGTCTCTGGCTACACCTTC. This encodes CARLGEVSGYTF.

This chain joins TRBV19 and TRBJ2-5; 10 bases align to TRBD1. Looked up from germline, CDR1 is LNHDA and CDR2 is SQIVND (reference sequence). The CDR3 sequence is 15 residues long. The junction had 5 bases not matched to a gene; V was cut back by 3 bases and J by 4 bases. CDR3 sequence: CASSMGQGTGETQYF. In nucleotides, the CDR3 is TGTGCCAGTAGTATGGGACAGGGGACAGGAGAGACCCAGTACTTC.

This clonotype showed up just a few times. CDR3 amino acids: CSARGLVSSYEQYF. The CDR3 DNA sequence: TGCAGTGCTAGAGGACTAGTATCCTCCTACGAGCAGTACTTC. The chain employs TRBV20-1 and TRBJ2-7; a possible D gene is TRBD2 (6 bases). V shed 1 base and J shed 0 bases, with 10 bases lying between them. Germline V lookup: CDR1 DFQATT, CDR2 SNEGSKA (reference sequence). The CDR3 totals 14 residues.

This clonotype was counted a few times. The genes are TRBV6-1 and TRBJ2-1, with D possibly being TRBD1 or TRBD2 (7 bases each). V lost 5 bases and J lost 7, with 27 bases in between. Germline loops: CDR1 MNHNS, CDR2 SASEGT. The CDR3 sequence is 18 residues long. As DNA, the CDR3 is TGTGCCAGCAGTCGCCTCCCAACAGGGGTGGGGCGGGGGAATGAGCAGTTCTTC. This encodes CASSRLPTGVGRGNEQFF.

This clonotype was recorded once. J is TRBJ2-1 and V is TRBV24-1; 13 bases align to TRBD2. V shed 3 bases, J shed 1 base, and the junction held 5 bases outside the gene matches. The CDR3 has 18 amino acids. Germline V gene lookup returns CDR1 KGHDR and CDR2 SFDVKD. This CDR3 is CATSDHGLAGVSYNEQFF. The CDR3 DNA reads as TGTGCCACCAGTGATCATGGACTAGCGGGAGTGTCCTACAATGAGCAGTTCTTC.

This rearrangement joins TRBV24-1 to TRBJ2-2; 10 bases agree with TRBD2. Looked up from germline, CDR1 is KGHDR and CDR2 is SFDVKD. The CDR3 spans 17 residues. V was clipped by 3 bases and J by 8 bases; unmatched bases: 11. The CDR3 is CATSDPVPSGSSGELFF. CDR3 sequence (DNA): TGTGCCACCAGTGATCCCGTTCCTAGCGGGAGTTCAGGGGAGCTGTTTTTT.

This clonotype was counted only a few times. The rearrangement uses TRBV4-3 and TRBJ1-1; 8 bases map to TRBD1. J was trimmed by 7 bases and V by 4 bases; bases with no gene match: 8. The V gene's germline CDR1 is LGHNA and CDR2 YSLEER. This CDR3 spans 14 amino acids. For the CDR3, the DNA is TGCGCCAGCAGCCCGGACAGGGATTTGAGTGAAGCTTTCTTT. It specifies CASSPDRDLSEAFF.

This clonotype appeared a few times. A much larger clone lies one base from this, so it may be a read error. V is TRBV18 and J is TRBJ2-1, with D possibly being TRBD1 or TRBD2 (5 bases each). The CDR3 covers 15 residues. Germline CDR1 is KGHSH and CDR2 is LQKENI. CDR3 sequence: CASSPPGRSDNERFF. The CDR3 coding sequence is TGTGCCAGCTCACCACCGGGACGCTCTGACAATGAGCGGTTCTTC.